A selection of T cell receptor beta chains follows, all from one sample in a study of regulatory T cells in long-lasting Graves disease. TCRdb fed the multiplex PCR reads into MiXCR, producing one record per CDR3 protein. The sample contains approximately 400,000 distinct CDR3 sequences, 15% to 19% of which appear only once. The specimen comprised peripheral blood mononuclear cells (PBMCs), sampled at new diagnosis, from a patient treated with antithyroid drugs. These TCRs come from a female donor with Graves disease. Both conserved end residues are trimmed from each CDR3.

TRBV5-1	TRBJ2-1	ASSKQGQHNEQF
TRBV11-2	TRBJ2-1	ASSLGFSFGYEQF
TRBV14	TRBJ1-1	TSAQYLGRPEAF
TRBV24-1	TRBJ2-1	ATSGGYNEQF
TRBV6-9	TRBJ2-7	ASSYSNLAGWRDLSHEQY
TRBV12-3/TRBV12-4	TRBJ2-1	ASRRTGVYNEQF
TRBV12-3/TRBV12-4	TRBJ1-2	ASSLRIQGGYGYT
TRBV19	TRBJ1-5	ASSSGTGWDQPQH
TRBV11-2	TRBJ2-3	ASNYQGTHYEQC
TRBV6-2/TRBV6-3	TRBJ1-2	ASSYQGTNYGYT
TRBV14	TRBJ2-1	ASSQDGKYQGARNEQF
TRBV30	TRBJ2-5	AWSHDLAGAETQY
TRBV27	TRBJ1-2	ASSSYRGRDYGYT
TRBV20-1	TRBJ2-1	SARASGSLDEQF
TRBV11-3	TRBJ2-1	ASSTRTSGRREQF
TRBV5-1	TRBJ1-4	ASSLEPSNEKLF
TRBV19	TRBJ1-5	ASSRVSNQPQH
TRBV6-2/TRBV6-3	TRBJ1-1	ASRGQGTEAF
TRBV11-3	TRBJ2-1	ASSLGGSGVTSYNEQF
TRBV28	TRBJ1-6	ASSRIPQGSPLH
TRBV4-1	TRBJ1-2	ASSQDRRQGGDGYT
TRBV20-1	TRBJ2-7	SAEQVDEQY
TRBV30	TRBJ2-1	AWSGTSGMSSYNEQF
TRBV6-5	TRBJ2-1	ASSYGRGNEQF
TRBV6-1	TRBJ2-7	ASNQDRIYEQY
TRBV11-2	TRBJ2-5	ASSSHGTEETQY
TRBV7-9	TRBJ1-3	ASRPLEGGRDTIY
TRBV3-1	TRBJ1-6	ASSQEGGSYSYNSPLH
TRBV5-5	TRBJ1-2	ASSWESVAANYGYT
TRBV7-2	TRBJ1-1	ASSLAHYNEAF
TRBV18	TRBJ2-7	ASSPTGTISYEQY
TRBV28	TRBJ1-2	ASSFGGDGYT
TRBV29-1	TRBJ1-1	SVDGGSGGTEAF
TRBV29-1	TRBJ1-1	SAVPTGTGDAF
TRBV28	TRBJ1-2	ASHRGPLRNYGYT
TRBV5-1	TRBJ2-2	ASSSLASGGAGELF
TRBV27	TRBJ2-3	ASSFFGRPDTQY
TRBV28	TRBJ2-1	ASSFGWAISYNEQF
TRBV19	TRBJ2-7	ASSPPLQGAGYEQY
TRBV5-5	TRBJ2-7	ASSLPLTDSSYEQY
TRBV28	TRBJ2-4	ASSLPLGAKNIQY
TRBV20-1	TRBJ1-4	SARATARIPNEKLL
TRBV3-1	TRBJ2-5	ASSPGSAAQETQY
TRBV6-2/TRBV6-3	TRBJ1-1	ASSIRGRAEAF
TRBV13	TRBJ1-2	ASSSQQGAYDYGYT
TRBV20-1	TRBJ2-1	SARGGDGTSYNEQF